This T cell receptor beta chain emerged from a study of blood T cell repertoires in COVID-19. Study in general: COVID-19 samples collected from the United States, Italy and Spain covered acute and convalescent phases. Sample material is recorded as cDNA or gDNA derived from T cells, B-cell-depleted T cells, or PBMCs.

Germline trimming cut 4 bases from V and 11 bases from J; bases unmatched to any gene: 8. From germline, CDR1 is SGDLS and CDR2 YYNGEE. CDR3 length: 12 residues. In the original processing: Cell counts per sample came from amplifying reference gene primers. Profiled with immunoSEQ multiplex PCR; TCRdb holds only in-frame clones, not every one. Clone size and the V and J calls come from that table; the DNA yielded D and trimming. The table records more than 85,000 clones, 82% of them present only once. Sequencing was carried out using peripheral blood. V usage is TRBV9 and J usage is TRBJ1-1; 7 positions agree with TRBD1. This clonotype was obtained from a woman aged 55-69 years with acute or convalescent COVID-19. The CDR3 region has the DNA TGTGCCAGCAGCCCCCGACAGGGCGAGGCTTTCTTT. Residues: CASSPRQGEAFF.